This TCR beta chain was captured in a study of Ad26.COV2.S vaccination and SARS-CoV-2 variants. Whole-study context: Donor was assigned to the Ad26.COV2.S arm of trial COV1001. Administration of Ad26.COV2.S was intramuscular, either once or twice 56 days apart.

Notes on the study in general: Total T cell responses may have been underestimated by the TCR breadth and depth analyses. Those who received vaccine or placebo ended up with similar non-spike TCR breadth.

Treatment in this sample: some 20 received Ad26.COV2.S at low or high dose, single or two shots; roughly five received placebo; per-sample allocation not given. Following the first vaccine or placebo injection, samples were taken on day 63. V was clipped by 0 bases and J by 7 bases, with 21 bases between them. Germline values: CDR1 SNHLY, CDR2 FYNNEI. This CDR3 contains 17 residues. In regard to this clone: Its antigen is still unknown.

TCRdb's table, derived via immunoSEQ multiplex PCR, lists solely in-frame clones and lacks some. The table has about 350,000 clones, roughly 89% seen once. The origin of this receptor is a person aged 18 to 59 who received the Ad26.COV2.S COVID-19 vaccine or a placebo. The sample was peripheral blood, taken in a trial of Ad26.COV2.S vaccine versus placebo. This chain joins TRBV2 and TRBJ1-1; perhaps TRBD1 as D (5 bases). CDR3 DNA sequence: TGTGCCAGCAGTGAAGCGCGGCAGGGAATCAGGACATATGAAGCTTTCTTT. Translating it yields CASSEARQGIRTYEAFF.